This T cell receptor (beta chain) was recovered during a study of blood T cell repertoires in COVID-19. Study overall: Sites in the United States, Italy and Spain provided acute and convalescent COVID-19 samples.

CDR3 size: 14 residues. Unmatched junction bases numbered 7, after V lost 5 bases and J lost 5 bases. Germline V lookup: CDR1 KGHSH, CDR2 LQKENI. The table lists this clone with a count of one. Authors' data handling: How many nucleated cells were present was estimated from reference gene primer amplification. Using immunoSEQ multiplex PCR, the repertoire was profiled, and TCRdb retains in-frame clones only, with some absent. V and J calls and clone size are those listed in that table; D and trimming were worked out from the DNA. The profile shows roughly 350,000 clones, 88% of them singletons. The sequenced sample was peripheral blood. This receptor was taken from a woman in her 50s with active or convalescent COVID-19. V usage is TRBV18 and J usage is TRBJ1-1; 8 positions match TRBD1. The CDR3, as DNA: TGTGCCAGCTCAAAACGAACAGGGGGGACTGAAGCTTTCTTT. Residues: CASSKRTGGTEAFF.